These 29 T cell receptor beta chains were all obtained from the same sample, sequenced in a study of PD-1 blockade in classical Hodgkin lymphoma. Autologous stem cell transplantation was followed by relapse in every patient, and brentuximab vedotin exposure varied. Profiled with immunoSEQ multiplex PCR; TCRdb holds only in-frame clones, not every one. The sample has around 66,000 clones; roughly nine tenths are singletons. This specimen was peripheral blood mononuclear cells (PBMCs), taken at baseline. The receptor set was obtained from a human donor with classical Hodgkin lymphoma.

This chain links TRBV5-1 with TRBJ2-3, with 9 bases fitting TRBD2. This CDR3 region has 16 residues. The V and J ends lost 0 bases and 2 bases, in that order; junction bases with no gene match: 4. Germline values: CDR1 SGHRS, CDR2 YFSETQ. CDR3: CASSLGLAGITDTQYF. The CDR3 DNA follows: TGCGCCAGCAGCTTGGGTCTAGCGGGGATCACAGATACGCAGTATTTT.

The chain is built from TRBV19 and TRBJ2-3, with TRBD2 matching 7 bases. This CDR3 has 15 amino acids. The V gene end was trimmed by 3 bases and the J gene end by 1 base; junction bases not matched to a gene: 4. CDR1 is LNHDA and CDR2 is SQIVND in the germline V gene (reference sequence). In DNA, the CDR3 is TGTGCCAGTAGTATTTCCAGCGGGGGCACAGATACGCAGTATTTT. Translating gives CASSISSGGTDTQYF. The full variable domain, completed using reference TRBV19 and TRBJ2-3, is DGGITQSPKYLFRKEGQNVTLSCEQNLNHDAMYWYRQDPGQGLRLIYYSQIVNDFQKGDIAEGYSVSREKKESFPLTVTSAQKNPTAFYLCASSISSGGTDTQYFGPGTRLTVL.

The chain uses TRBV18 and TRBJ1-2; D uncertain. Germline-derived CDR1 and CDR2 are KGHSH and LQKENI. V lost 0 bases and J lost 8, with 13 bases in between. The CDR3 covers 14 residues. In DNA, the CDR3 is TGTGCCAGCTCACCACCAACTCTTCAACGAGGCTACACCTTC. Translated, it gives CASSPPTLQRGYTF.

The V gene is TRBV29-1, the J gene TRBJ2-6; tentatively, D is TRBD2 (5 bases). From germline, CDR1 is SQVTM and CDR2 ANQGSEA. V gave up 5 bases and J gave up 1 base, with 6 bases separating them. This CDR3 contains 13 residues. The CDR3 is CSVSGSGANVLTF. The CDR3 region has the DNA TGCAGCGTTTCGGGGTCTGGGGCCAACGTCCTGACTTTC.

The chain couples TRBV6-6 to TRBJ1-5; unclear D gene. Germline V gene data show CDR1 as MNHNY and CDR2 as SVGAGI (reference sequence). The CDR3 loop spans 12 amino acids. The V end was cut by 2 bases, the J end by 6 bases, with 5 bases between. Written as DNA, the CDR3 is TGTGCCAGCAGTTACGATTCTCAGCCCCAGCATTTT. Translated: CASSYDSQPQHF.

The CDR3 DNA follows: TGTGCCAGCAGGCAAAACTCTCAGGGGACCCTTTGGAATCAGCCCCAGCATTTT. Its protein is CASRQNSQGTLWNQPQHF. The chain employs TRBV27 and TRBJ1-5, with D perhaps TRBD1 (6 bases). Trimming took off 6 bases at V and 4 bases at J, with 25 bases between the two ends. The CDR3 is 18 amino acids. The germline V gene has CDR1 MNHEY and CDR2 SMNVEV (reference sequence).

The J gene is TRBJ2-7, the V gene TRBV27, with D unresolved. V lost 3 bases, J lost 3 bases, and 12 bases lay in between. The CDR3 spans 14 residues. Germline V gene data show CDR1 as MNHEY and CDR2 as SMNVEV (reference sequence). The CDR3 protein is CASSFRATHYEQYF. The CDR3 coding sequence is TGTGCCAGCAGTTTCCGGGCGACTCACTACGAGCAGTACTTC.

This chain connects TRBV4-1 to TRBJ2-3; TRBD2 might be the D (6 bases). Per germline, CDR1 MGHRA and CDR2 YSYEKL. V lost 1 base and J lost 4, with 9 bases in between. The length of the CDR3 is 14 residues. CDR3 in DNA: TGCGCCAGCAGCCAAGTGGAGGGTTCAGATACGCAGTATTTT. Translation gives CASSQVEGSDTQYF.

The chain carries TRBV19 and TRBJ2-7; weak D call: TRBD1 (7 bases). Trimming cost V 1 base and J 2 bases, with 12 bases left between them. Germline-derived CDR1 and CDR2 are LNHDA and SQIVND (reference sequence). The CDR3 has 15 residues. For the CDR3, the DNA is TGTGCCAGTAGTATAGTGGAGGGGGCTACCTACGAGCAGTACTTC. Protein product: CASSIVEGATYEQYF.

The rearrangement joins TRBV30 to TRBJ1-1, with D tentatively TRBD1 (5 bases). Germline V gene data show CDR1 as GTSNPN and CDR2 as SVGIG (reference sequence). The CDR3 consists of 14 residues. V was shortened by 2 bases and J by 1 base, with 11 bases between the two germline ends. CDR3 nucleotides: TGTGCCTGGAGTATGACAGCGAAGAACACTGAAGCTTTCTTT. As protein: CAWSMTAKNTEAFF.

V usage is TRBV6-1 and J usage is TRBJ2-1, with 7 bases that match TRBD1. Per germline, CDR1 MNHNS and CDR2 SASEGT. This CDR3 comprises 14 residues. Trimming took 8 bases from V and 4 from J; bases not matched to a gene: 8. The CDR3 bases are TGTGCCAGCTACGAGACAGGGTTTTACAATGAGCAGTTCTTC. Translating gives CASYETGFYNEQFF.

This sequence joins TRBV30 and TRBJ1-5; D uncertain. Germline loops: CDR1 GTSNPN, CDR2 SVGIG (reference sequence). Trimming shortened V by 2 bases and J by 0 bases, and 8 bases separated the two germline ends. This CDR3 is built from 14 residues. CDR3: CAWSLVDSNQPQHF. The CDR3 DNA reads as TGTGCCTGGAGTCTAGTGGATAGCAATCAGCCCCAGCATTTT.

The chain carries TRBV2 and TRBJ2-7; D call uncertain. V shed 6 bases and J shed 9 bases, with 9 bases lying between them. Germline loops: CDR1 SNHLY, CDR2 FYNNEI. This CDR3 spans 10 amino acids. CDR3 nucleotides: TGTGCCAGCAGGGGCCCGAGGCAGTACTTC. Translated, it gives CASRGPRQYF. Full variable domain (outside the CDR3, taken from reference TRBV2 and TRBJ2-7): EPEVTQTPSHQVTQMGQEVILRCVPISNHLYFYWYRQILGQKVEFLVSFYNNEISEKSEIFDDQFSVERPDGSNFTLKIRSTKLEDSAMYFCASRGPRQYFGPGTRLTVT.

The chain links TRBV19 to TRBJ2-7; TRBD1 or TRBD2 may be the D gene (5 bases each). The CDR3 runs 13 residues. The germline V gene encodes CDR1 LNHDA and CDR2 SQIVND (reference sequence). Trimming removed 5 bases at V and 0 bases at J, with 8 bases between. The CDR3 loop reads CASSPGTSYEQYF. CDR3 nucleotide sequence: TGTGCCAGTAGTCCGGGGACCTCCTACGAGCAGTACTTC. Using reference TRBV19 and TRBJ2-7 for the parts outside the CDR3, the full variable domain is DGGITQSPKYLFRKEGQNVTLSCEQNLNHDAMYWYRQDPGQGLRLIYYSQIVNDFQKGDIAEGYSVSREKKESFPLTVTSAQKNPTAFYLCASSPGTSYEQYFGPGTRLTVT.

V gene TRBV7-8 combines with J gene TRBJ1-2; D is unclear. Looked up from germline, CDR1 is SGHVS and CDR2 is FQNEAQ. The CDR3 contains 15 residues. Between the trimmed V and J ends, which lost 0 bases and 5 bases, there was a span of 13 bases. CDR3 coding DNA: TGTGCCAGCAGCTTAGCTCCCTCGCACACTTATGGCTACACCTTC. Its protein is CASSLAPSHTYGYTF.

The V call is TRBV6-1, the J call TRBJ1-2; TRBD1 matches at 8 bases. The CDR3 totals 13 residues. The junction had 4 bases not matched to a gene; V was cut back by 6 bases and J by 4 bases. Germline lookup yields CDR1 MNHNS and CDR2 SASEGT. CDR3 in DNA: TGTGCCAGCAGCGTGACAGGGGCCTATGGCTACACCTTC. Translated: CASSVTGAYGYTF.

This rearrangement joins TRBV29-1 to TRBJ2-5; D is unresolved. The CDR3 length is 12 residues. The V gene lost 4 bases and the J gene lost 2 bases, with 8 bases spanning the gap. Germline lookup yields CDR1 SQVTM and CDR2 ANQGSEA. CDR3 in DNA: TGCAGCGTTGTTTGGCCTCAAGAGACCCAGTACTTC. Its translation: CSVVWPQETQYF.

This clone is categorized as large. This chain uses TRBV6-5 with TRBJ2-1; 8 nucleotides align to TRBD1. Germline CDR1 is MNHEY and CDR2 is SVGAGI. V gave up 6 bases and J gave up 6 bases; unmatched junction bases: 10. This CDR3 has 15 amino acids. The CDR3 region has the DNA TGTGCCAGCAGCCTTTCCAGGGGGCTTCTCAATGAGCAGTTCTTC. Its translation: CASSLSRGLLNEQFF.

The chain is built from TRBV30 and TRBJ1-1; the D is unclear. Germline CDR1 is GTSNPN and CDR2 is SVGIG (reference sequence). V lost 0 bases and J 1 base, leaving 6 bases between the germline ends. CDR3 length: 13 residues. CDR3 bases: TGTGCCTGGAGTGTAGCGGGGAACACTGAAGCTTTCTTT. Translating it yields CAWSVAGNTEAFF.

This CDR3 is CASTDTTGGGEQFF. The CDR3 DNA sequence: TGTGCCAGCACCGACACTACCGGGGGAGGTGAGCAGTTCTTC. The chain employs TRBV6-5 and TRBJ2-1; the D gene is possibly TRBD2 (6 bases). The CDR3 consists of 14 residues. The V and J ends lost 7 bases and 9 bases respectively, with 19 bases between them. The germline V gene encodes CDR1 MNHEY and CDR2 SVGAGI.

V gene TRBV7-8 combines with J gene TRBJ1-5; maybe TRBD1 (6 bases). Germline V gene sequence: CDR1 SGHVS, CDR2 FQNEAQ. The CDR3 is 13 residues long. V was shortened by 2 bases and J by 7 bases, with 9 bases between the two germline ends. DNA of the CDR3: TGTGCCAGCAGCTTAAGGGGGATACAGCCCCAGCATTTT. This encodes CASSLRGIQPQHF.

The chain couples TRBV5-1 to TRBJ1-2; TRBD1 aligns across 7 bases. Germline CDR1 and CDR2: SGHRS and YFSETQ. J gave up 4 bases and V 6 bases, and 9 bases lay outside the gene matches. The length of the CDR3 is 14 residues. The CDR3 sequence: CASKRGDSPYGYTF. The CDR3 region has the DNA TGCGCCAGCAAACGCGGGGACAGCCCCTATGGCTACACCTTC.

The V call is TRBV2, the J call TRBJ2-1; D ambiguous. V lost 8 bases and J 7 bases, leaving 9 bases between the germline ends. The length of the CDR3 is 11 residues. The germline CDR1 and CDR2 sequences are SNHLY and FYNNEI. Written as DNA, the CDR3 is TGTGCCAGCGGTCTTACAAATGAGCAGTTCTTC. Its protein is CASGLTNEQFF.

The chain links TRBV28 to TRBJ1-2, with 7 bases aligning to TRBD1. This CDR3 has 14 residues. V shed 8 bases and J 4 bases; nucleotides not matched to a gene: 10. The V gene's germline CDR1 is MDHEN and CDR2 SYDVKM. CDR3 region: CASFGTADSYGYTF. The CDR3 DNA reads TGTGCCAGCTTTGGGACAGCCGACTCCTATGGCTACACCTTC.

V usage is TRBV6-6 and J usage is TRBJ2-3; 9 bases fit TRBD2. CDR1 MNHNY and CDR2 SVGAGI come from the germline V gene (reference sequence). The CDR3 extends over 15 amino acids. The V segment lost 5 bases and the J segment 3 bases; nucleotides outside the gene matches: 6. The CDR3: CASSQIGLATDTQYF. DNA for the CDR3: TGTGCCAGCAGTCAAATCGGACTAGCGACAGATACGCAGTATTTT.

This rearrangement joins TRBV27 to TRBJ1-5; D is unresolved. This CDR3 is 14 amino acids long. Germline V gene sequence: CDR1 MNHEY, CDR2 SMNVEV (reference sequence). The V and J ends lost 5 bases and 2 bases respectively, with 10 bases between them. The CDR3 nucleotides are TGTGCCAGCAGTACCCAGTTGGGCAATCAGCCCCAGCATTTT. This gives the protein CASSTQLGNQPQHF.

The chain uses TRBV6-1 and TRBJ2-1; 7 bases map to TRBD1. The CDR3 loop spans 13 amino acids. Per germline, CDR1 MNHNS and CDR2 SASEGT. J was trimmed by 12 bases and V by 7 bases; bases with no gene match: 12. Here the CDR3 DNA reads TGTGCCAGCACTGACAATCGACAGGGCGGGCAGTTCTTC. This translates into CASTDNRQGGQFF.

The CDR3 is CASSLMGETQYF. The CDR3, as DNA: TGCGCCAGCAGCTTGATGGGAGAGACCCAGTACTTC. V and J are TRBV5-1 and TRBJ2-5; D gene unclear. V dropped 1 base and J dropped 4 bases, with 5 bases sitting between them. The CDR3 has 12 residues. Germline-derived CDR1 and CDR2 are SGHRS and YFSETQ. The whole variable domain, remainder taken from reference TRBV5-1 and TRBJ2-5, is KAGVTQTPRYLIKTRGQQVTLSCSPISGHRSVSWYQQTPGQGLQFLFEYFSETQRNKGNFPGRFSGRQFSNSRSEMNVSTLELGDSALYLCASSLMGETQYFGPGTRLLVL.

V usage is TRBV6-5 and J usage is TRBJ2-7, with D tentatively TRBD1 (6 bases). The CDR3 runs to 14 residues. Germline CDR1 reads MNHEY; CDR2 reads SVGAGI. Trimming left V 0 bases short and J 2 bases short, with 8 bases between. For the CDR3, the DNA is TGTGCCAGCAGTTACTCCCAGGGGACCTACGAGCAGTACTTC. Residues: CASSYSQGTYEQYF.